These 12 T cell receptor beta chains originate from one sample sequenced in a study of control samples from healthy donors and cancer patients. Sequenced by immunoSEQ multiplex PCR; TCRdb stores in-frame clones only, minus some. Of 150,000 or so clones detected, 94% appear once; the ten largest clones hold approximately 14%. Input material: blood. The origin of the receptors is a man aged 40-49 years in good health.

The genes are TRBV6-5 and TRBJ1-1; no definite D call. The CDR3 runs to 13 residues. The germline gives CDR1 MNHEY, CDR2 SVGAGI. Between the trimmed V and J ends, which lost 2 bases and 5 bases, there was a span of 9 bases. CDR3 residues: CASSYGVGTEAFF. CDR3 DNA: TGTGCCAGCAGTTACGGCGTTGGTACTGAAGCTTTCTTT.

The chain recombines TRBV3-1 (or the pseudogene TRBV3-2) with TRBJ1-2; 8 bases align to TRBD1. Trimming removed 3 bases from V and 4 bases from J; junction bases left unmatched: 4. The V gene's germline CDR1 is LGHDT and CDR2 YNNKEL (reference sequence). The CDR3 consists of 14 residues. CDR3 residues: CASSHGQGLYGYTF. DNA of the CDR3: TGTGCCAGCAGCCACGGACAGGGCCTCTATGGCTACACCTTC.

This clone was found once. V gene TRBV7-3 combines with J gene TRBJ1-1, with D perhaps matching TRBD1 (5 bases). The germline CDR1 and CDR2 sequences are SGHTA and FQGTGA. This CDR3 region has 13 residues. The V and J ends lost 5 bases and 4 bases respectively, with 11 bases between them. The CDR3 DNA sequence: TGTGCCAGCAGCAGTTCAGGGATCACTGAAGCTTTCTTT. It codes for CASSSSGITEAFF.

V usage is TRBV6-5 and J usage is TRBJ2-6; D uncertain. Germline V gives CDR1 MNHEY, CDR2 SVGAGI. Trimming left V 8 bases short and J 1 base short, with 9 bases between. The CDR3 loop spans 14 amino acids. The CDR3: CASGPGSGANVLTF. CDR3 sequence (DNA): TGTGCCAGCGGGCCGGGTTCTGGGGCCAACGTCCTGACTTTC.

The rearrangement uses TRBV24-1 and TRBJ1-2; D unclear. The CDR3 consists of 11 residues. The V gene's germline CDR1 is KGHDR and CDR2 SFDVKD. Trimming cost V 4 bases and J 8 bases, with 7 bases left between them. The CDR3 spells CATSEGLGYTF. The CDR3 DNA is TGTGCCACCAGTGAAGGTTTAGGCTACACCTTC.

The rearrangement links TRBV25-1 to TRBJ2-7, with D unresolved. The CDR3 has 14 amino acids. V dropped 2 bases and J dropped 0 bases, with 8 bases sitting between them. Germline loops: CDR1 MGHDK, CDR2 SYGVNS. CDR3 residues: CASSEGVGSYEQYF. The CDR3 nucleotides are TGTGCCAGCAGTGAAGGGGTCGGCTCCTACGAGCAGTACTTC.

Regarding this clone: This specimen includes other DNA sequences encoding the same CDR3. The chain has TRBV5-6 and TRBJ2-5; 10 positions match TRBD2. CDR1 SGHDT and CDR2 YYEEEE come from the germline V gene. V shed 0 bases, J shed 5 bases, and the junction held 10 bases outside the gene matches. This CDR3 contains 17 residues. This CDR3 reads CASSLDFSGRAGETQYF. DNA for the CDR3: TGTGCCAGCAGCTTGGATTTCAGCGGGAGGGCCGGGGAGACCCAGTACTTC.

This chain joins TRBV9 and TRBJ2-7, with 9 nucleotides matching TRBD2. The CDR3 runs to 17 residues. CDR1 and CDR2 (germline): SGDLS, YYNGEE. The V segment lost 2 bases and the J segment 2 bases; nucleotides outside the gene matches: 11. Written as DNA, the CDR3 is TGTGCCAGCAGCGTGGGATCGGGCGGGGGGGACCCCTACGAGCAGTACTTC. Translation gives CASSVGSGGGDPYEQYF.

The chain has TRBV30 and TRBJ1-2; 12 bases match TRBD1. Trimming removed 8 bases from V and 9 bases from J; junction bases left unmatched: 7. The CDR3 is 12 residues long. Looked up from germline, CDR1 is GTSNPN and CDR2 is SVGIG (reference sequence). CDR3: CAQGGQGASYTF. The CDR3 DNA follows: TGTGCCCAGGGGGGACAGGGGGCAAGCTACACCTTC.

This chain connects TRBV4-1 to TRBJ1-2; D ambiguous. The V and J ends lost 4 bases and 2 bases respectively, with 8 bases between them. The CDR3 sequence is 13 residues long. In germline, CDR1 is MGHRA, CDR2 YSYEKL. CDR3 DNA: TGCGCCAGCAGCCGCCAGGAAAACTATGGCTACACCTTC. This sequence encodes CASSRQENYGYTF.

The genes are TRBV2 and TRBJ2-7; possibly TRBD2 for D (6 bases). With 5 bases removed from V and 6 bases from J, the gap between germline ends came to 14 bases. The CDR3 spans 13 residues. Looked up from germline, CDR1 is SNHLY and CDR2 is FYNNEI. This CDR3 reads CASSPGGISEQYF. The CDR3 nucleotides are TGTGCCAGCAGTCCCGGAGGGATCAGCGAGCAGTACTTC.

The chain joins TRBV6-5 to TRBJ2-3; D might be TRBD2 (6 bases). The germline CDR1 and CDR2 sequences are MNHEY and SVGAGI. This CDR3 has 14 residues. V was cut by 6 bases and J by 3 bases, with 13 bases left in between. CDR3 region: CASSLGLSTDTQYF. The CDR3 bases are TGTGCCAGCAGCTTGGGACTCTCTACAGATACGCAGTATTTT.